This T cell receptor beta chain came from a study of shared clonotypes between healthy human individuals. Study overall: Participating donors consisted of two women and a few men aged 18 to 49.

Clones were read by immunoSEQ multiplex PCR, and TCRdb kept only the in-frame ones, dropping some. The sample includes some 2.1 million clones, roughly 93% of them seen just once. On this clone: Its cognate antigen is unknown.

Only CD45RO-negative cells positively selected for CCR7 counted as naive CD8 cells, so terminally differentiated effector memory CD45RA+ cells were excluded. This CDR3 comprises 16 residues. Trimming cost V 6 bases and J 8 bases; bases outside gene matches: 13. Germline V gene data show CDR1 as PRHDT and CDR2 as FYEKMQ (reference sequence). Study-level results: What naive subsets generally showed was a larger estimated richness than memory subsets showed. Unshared clonotypes carried lower generation probabilities than those common to all four donors. Naive CD4 clonotypes overlapped across a few donors at roughly 5.1%.

Input material: naive CD8+ T cells from PBMCs. This TCR was recovered from a man aged 18 to 29 in good health. Some clones in this sample may be carry-over from other donors' samples. The V call is TRBV13, the J call TRBJ2-1; TRBD2 matches 10 bases. The CDR3 bases are TGTGCCAGCAGTCTCGGGGGAGCGGGAGGGCCTCATGAGCAGTTCTTC. It encodes CASSLGGAGGPHEQFF. The full variable domain, its missing parts supplied by reference TRBV13 and TRBJ2-1, is AAGVIQSPRHLIKEKRETATLKCYPIPRHDTVYWYQQGPGQDPQFLISFYEKMQSDKGSIPDRFSAQQFSDYHSELNMSSLELGDSALYFCASSLGGAGGPHEQFFGPGTRLTVL.